The 6 T cell receptor beta chains presented below share a single source sample, sequenced in a study of blood T cell repertoires in COVID-19. Data came from immunoSEQ multiplex PCR; TCRdb stores just in-frame clones and leaves some out. The sample has 90,000 or so clones, less than 95% seen once. The sequenced sample consisted of peripheral blood. Receptors were obtained from a man between 18 and 29 years old with COVID-19, enrolled during active disease.

Only a few counts were recorded for this clone. The chain combines TRBV28 with TRBJ1-2; TRBD1 might be the D (6 bases). Germline loops: CDR1 MDHEN, CDR2 SYDVKM. Trimming left V 8 bases short and J 2 bases short, with 21 bases between. CDR3 size: 16 residues. The CDR3 DNA reads TGTGCCAGCTCGCTTCCGGGACACCCGGCGAACTATGGCTACACCTTC. It translates to CASSLPGHPANYGYTF.

This clone was seen only a few times. V usage is TRBV27 and J usage is TRBJ2-7, with 9 positions matching TRBD2. The V gene end was trimmed by 0 bases and the J gene end by 6 bases; junction bases not matched to a gene: 18. Germline V gene lookup returns CDR1 MNHEY and CDR2 SMNVEV (reference sequence). This CDR3 is built from 19 residues. The CDR3 DNA reads as TGTGCCAGCAGTTTATCCTGTGGAACGTTTGGCGGGAGGGAATGCGAGCAGTACTTC. It specifies CASSLSCGTFGGRECEQYF.

The chain has TRBV14 and TRBJ2-7; TRBD2 agrees at 9 bases. V lost 3 bases, J lost 2 bases, and 2 bases stayed unmatched. The CDR3 has 14 residues. The germline V gene has CDR1 SGHDN and CDR2 FVKESK. The CDR3 DNA reads TGTGCCAGCAGCCATAGCGGGAGCACCTACGAGCAGTACTTC. Amino acids: CASSHSGSTYEQYF.

This rearrangement joins TRBV14 to TRBJ2-7, with D unclear. This CDR3 is 14 amino acids long. The germline CDR1 and CDR2 sequences are SGHDN and FVKESK. Between the trimmed V and J ends, which lost 1 base and 6 bases, there was a span of 13 bases. CDR3 DNA sequence: TGTGCCAGCAGCCAAGGACTTTCCGCGAGCGAGCAGTACTTC. This gives the protein CASSQGLSASEQYF.

The rearrangement links TRBV2 to TRBJ1-2; the D gene is possibly TRBD1 (6 bases). Germline V gene lookup returns CDR1 SNHLY and CDR2 FYNNEI. The CDR3 extends over 10 amino acids. V lost 6 bases and J lost 7, with 6 bases in between. CDR3 coding DNA: TGTGCCAGCAGGGACAGTGGCTACACCTTC. Its translation: CASRDSGYTF.

The chain combines TRBV7-6 with TRBJ1-1, with 7 bases fitting TRBD1. The germline V gene encodes CDR1 SGHVS and CDR2 FNYEAQ. This CDR3 contains 17 residues. The V and J ends lost 5 bases and 0 bases, in that order; junction bases with no gene match: 12. DNA of the CDR3: TGTGCCAGCAGCAAAACCCCCCGACAGGGCCTGAACACTGAAGCTTTCTTT. Translated, it gives CASSKTPRQGLNTEAFF.